The 20 T cell receptor beta chains given below trace back to one sample, sequenced in a study of OX40 agonist ivuxolimab in advanced cancers. Library preparation used the immunoSEQ multiplex PCR assay. The source is immuneACCESS, and TCRdb retained only in-frame sequences with V and J called. Part of the clones is not carried over; for the studies checked, unresolved V genes explain less than half of this, and the remainder is unexplained. This sample lists tens of thousands of clones; roughly 86% were detected once. Around 14% of the sample rests with the top ten. The source was CD4+ or CD8+ T cells sorted from blood, collected in a trial of the OX40 agonist ivuxolimab. Source of these receptors: an adult with an advanced solid tumor such as melanoma, head and neck, liver or kidney cancer.

The chain couples TRBV29-1 to TRBJ2-1; TRBD1 might be the D (7 bases). V gave up 3 bases and J gave up 10 bases, with 16 bases separating them. From germline, CDR1 is SQVTM and CDR2 ANQGSEA. The CDR3 has 13 residues. CDR3 nucleotides: TGCAGCGTTGACGGCGGAGGGGGCTGGGAGCAGTTCTTC. The encoded protein is CSVDGGGGWEQFF.

This chain connects TRBV5-1 to TRBJ1-1, with no clear D. Trimming left V 2 bases short and J 4 bases short, with 12 bases between. Germline V gene sequence: CDR1 SGHRS, CDR2 YFSETQ. The CDR3 spans 14 residues. In DNA, the CDR3 is TGCGCCAGCAGCTTAGAACGTGTGAGCACTGAAGCTTTCTTT. Its protein is CASSLERVSTEAFF.

The chain carries TRBV9 and TRBJ2-2; possibly TRBD1 or TRBD2 for D (7 bases each). The germline V and J ends were trimmed by 4 bases and 6 bases, with 10 bases remaining between them. This CDR3 contains 13 residues. Germline values: CDR1 SGDLS, CDR2 YYNGEE. As DNA, the CDR3 is TGTGCCAGCAGCCCAGGGGGGGCCGGGGAGCTGTTTTTT. Protein: CASSPGGAGELFF.

CDR3 region: CASSAEGTSGTYEQYF. Written as DNA, the CDR3 is TGTGCCAGCAGCGCGGAGGGGACTAGCGGGACTTACGAGCAGTACTTC. The genes are TRBV9 and TRBJ2-7; 13 nucleotides match TRBD2. J gave up 4 bases and V 3 bases, and 7 bases lay outside the gene matches. CDR1 is SGDLS and CDR2 is YYNGEE in the germline V gene. This CDR3 comprises 16 residues.

The CDR3 protein is CASARQGNSPLHF. The CDR3 DNA reads as TGTGCCAGCGCCCGGCAGGGGAATTCACCCCTCCACTTT. The rearrangement links TRBV27 to TRBJ1-6, with D possibly TRBD1 on 6 matching bases. This CDR3 region has 13 residues. CDR1 and CDR2 (germline): MNHEY, SMNVEV (reference sequence). Deletions cut 8 bases from V and 7 bases from J, with 12 bases between.

The V call is TRBV29-1, the J call TRBJ2-1; D is perhaps TRBD2 (5 bases). V shed 1 base and J shed 0 bases, with 10 bases lying between them. The CDR3 is 15 amino acids. Per germline, CDR1 SQVTM and CDR2 ANQGSEA. CDR3 bases: TGCAGCGTTGAAGGGACTTACCTCTCCTACAATGAGCAGTTCTTC. It yields the protein CSVEGTYLSYNEQFF.

The gene calls are TRBV7-6 and TRBJ2-5; a weak D match, TRBD2 (6 bases). In germline, CDR1 is SGHVS, CDR2 FNYEAQ. Trimming took 5 bases from V and 4 from J, leaving 17 bases between them. The CDR3 contains 15 residues. In nucleotides, the CDR3 is TGTGCCAGCAGCCCCCGCGAGAGGGGAGGAGAGACCCAGTACTTC. Residues: CASSPRERGGETQYF. The complete variable domain, with remaining parts taken from reference TRBV7-6 and TRBJ2-5, reads GAGVSQSPRYKVTKRGQDVALRCDPISGHVSLYWYRQALGQGPEFLTYFNYEAQQDKSGLPNDRFSAERPEGSISTLTIQRTEQRDSAMYRCASSPRERGGETQYFGPGTRLLVL.

V gene TRBV4-1 combines with J gene TRBJ1-2; 8 bases agree with TRBD1. This CDR3 has 15 amino acids. Trimming took 0 bases from V and 3 from J; bases not matched to a gene: 3. Germline values: CDR1 MGHRA, CDR2 YSYEKL. Written as DNA, the CDR3 is TGCGCCAGCAGCCAAGAGGGACAGGCCGACTATGGCTACACCTTC. As protein: CASSQEGQADYGYTF.

The rearrangement joins TRBV27 to TRBJ2-7; 9 bases line up with TRBD1. This CDR3 has 16 residues. Germline assignment: CDR1 MNHEY and CDR2 SMNVEV (reference sequence). V dropped 5 bases and J dropped 3; count of bases not matched to a gene: 11. The CDR3 loop reads CASSHPGQGHVYEQYV. DNA of the CDR3: TGTGCCAGCAGTCACCCGGGACAGGGCCACGTCTACGAGCAGTACGTC.

The J gene is TRBJ2-7, the V gene TRBV14, with D perhaps TRBD2 (5 bases). The germline V and J ends were trimmed by 4 bases and 3 bases, with 13 bases remaining between them. The CDR3 is 14 amino acids. Looked up from germline, CDR1 is SGHDN and CDR2 is FVKESK. The CDR3 sequence is CASSLYSGLYEQYV. The CDR3 nucleotides are TGTGCCAGCAGCCTTTACAGCGGCCTCTACGAGCAGTACGTC.

V and J are TRBV5-6 and TRBJ1-2, with 9 bases matching TRBD1. CDR3 length: 14 residues. Trimming took 8 bases from V and 7 from J; bases not matched to a gene: 12. CDR1 and CDR2 from the germline V gene are SGHDT and YYEEEE. CDR3 sequence reads: CASPGEGQGCGYTF. Here the CDR3 DNA reads TGTGCCAGTCCCGGGGAGGGACAGGGTTGTGGCTACACCTTC.

The chain carries TRBV7-9 and TRBJ2-3; 9 bases are a match to TRBD2. From germline, CDR1 is SEHNR and CDR2 FQNEAQ (reference sequence). Trimming cost V 5 bases and J 4 bases; bases outside gene matches: 10. CDR3 length: 16 amino acids. The CDR3 sequence: CASSPPGLAKADTQYF. Here the CDR3 DNA reads TGTGCCAGCAGCCCTCCGGGACTAGCTAAAGCAGATACGCAGTATTTT. The full variable domain, with the rest looked up from reference TRBV7-9 and TRBJ2-3, is DTGVSQNPRHKITKRGQNVTFRCDPISEHNRLYWYRQTLGQGPEFLTYFQNEAQLEKSRLLSDRFSAERPKGSFSTLEIQRTEQGDSAMYLCASSPPGLAKADTQYFGPGTRLTVL.

This clone is classed as medium-sized (0.01 to 0.1%). This chain joins TRBV28 and TRBJ2-2; TRBD2 matches at 7 bases. J gave up 6 bases and V 6 bases, and 4 bases lay outside the gene matches. The CDR3 is made up of 13 amino acids. The V gene's germline CDR1 is MDHEN and CDR2 SYDVKM. The CDR3 region has the DNA TGTGCCAGCAGGCTTCGGGGGGCCGGGGAGCTGTTTTTT. Protein product: CASRLRGAGELFF.

This clone showed up just once. The rearrangement links TRBV7-9 to TRBJ1-2; TRBD1 might be the D (5 bases). The germline CDR1 and CDR2 sequences are SEHNR and FQNEAQ (reference sequence). The CDR3 loop spans 15 amino acids. Between the trimmed V and J ends, which lost 5 bases and 4 bases, there was a span of 17 bases. DNA for the CDR3: TGTGCCAGCAGCCTGGGTCAGAGGACATTCTATGGCTACACCTTC. Encoded protein: CASSLGQRTFYGYTF.

The CDR3 loop is CSAIWGETQYF. The DNA for the CDR3 is TGCAGTGCCATTTGGGGAGAGACCCAGTACTTC. The chain combines TRBV20-1 with TRBJ2-5; no clear D gene. Germline CDR1 and CDR2: DFQATT and SNEGSKA (reference sequence). V was trimmed by 6 bases and J by 4 bases, leaving 9 bases between them. The CDR3 consists of 11 residues.

This clone was detected only a few times. The gene calls are TRBV11-2 and TRBJ2-5; D gene uncertain. The CDR3 has 11 amino acids. CDR1 is SGHAT, CDR2 FQNNGV, per germline. The V and J ends lost 1 base and 5 bases respectively, with 2 bases between them. Here the CDR3 DNA reads TGTGCCAGCAGCTTAGGGGAGACCCAGTACTTC. Its protein product is CASSLGETQYF.

V gene TRBV4-1 combines with J gene TRBJ1-1; TRBD1 matches at 7 bases. After removal of 2 bases from V and 3 bases from J, the junction contained 9 bases not matched to a gene. Germline lookup yields CDR1 MGHRA and CDR2 YSYEKL. The CDR3 covers 16 residues. The CDR3 is CASSQPYRGPDTEAFF. CDR3 DNA sequence: TGCGCCAGCAGCCAACCATACAGGGGCCCGGACACTGAAGCTTTCTTT.

The chain joins TRBV11-1 to TRBJ1-1; D uncertain. The CDR3 has 15 residues. The V gene's germline CDR1 is SGHAT and CDR2 FQDESV (reference sequence). Trimming took 5 bases from V and 5 from J, leaving 18 bases between them. The DNA of the CDR3 is TGTGCCAGCAGCGGCACTATCGGACCGGGAACTGAAGCTTTCTTT. This codes for CASSGTIGPGTEAFF. The whole variable domain, filled in from reference TRBV11-1 and TRBJ1-1, reads EAEVAQSPRYKITEKSQAVAFWCDPISGHATLYWYRQILGQGPELLVQFQDESVVDDSQLPKDRFSAERLKGVDSTLKIQPAELGDSAMYLCASSGTIGPGTEAFFGQGTRLTVV.

This clone counts as medium-sized. This chain connects TRBV4-1 to TRBJ2-2, with TRBD2 matching 11 bases. After removal of 3 bases from V and 4 bases from J, the junction contained 7 bases not matched to a gene. Per the germline V gene, CDR1 is MGHRA and CDR2 is YSYEKL. This CDR3 is built from 17 residues. CDR3 DNA: TGCGCCAGCAGCCACCCACTAGCGGGAGAGATCACCGGGGAGCTGTTTTTT. Its protein product is CASSHPLAGEITGELFF.

The V gene is TRBV4-1, the J gene TRBJ2-7; D gene ambiguous. The length of the CDR3 is 16 residues. V lost 4 bases, J lost 0 bases, and 16 bases lay in between. Germline lookup yields CDR1 MGHRA and CDR2 YSYEKL. The DNA of the CDR3 is TGCGCCAGCAGCCCCGCAGACCTCTCTTCCTCCTACGAGCAGTACTTC. Translated: CASSPADLSSSYEQYF.